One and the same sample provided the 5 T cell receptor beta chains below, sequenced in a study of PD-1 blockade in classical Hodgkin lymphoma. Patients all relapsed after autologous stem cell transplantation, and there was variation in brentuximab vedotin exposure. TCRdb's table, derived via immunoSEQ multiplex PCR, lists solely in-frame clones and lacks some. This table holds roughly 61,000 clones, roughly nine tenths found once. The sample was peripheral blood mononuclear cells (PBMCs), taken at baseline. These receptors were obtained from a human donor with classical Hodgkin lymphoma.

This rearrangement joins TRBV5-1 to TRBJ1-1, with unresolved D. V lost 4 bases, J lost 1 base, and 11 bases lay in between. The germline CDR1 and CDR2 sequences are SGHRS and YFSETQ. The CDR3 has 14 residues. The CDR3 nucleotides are TGCGCCAGCAGCGCACCTTACAGGAACACTGAAGCTTTCTTT. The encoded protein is CASSAPYRNTEAFF.

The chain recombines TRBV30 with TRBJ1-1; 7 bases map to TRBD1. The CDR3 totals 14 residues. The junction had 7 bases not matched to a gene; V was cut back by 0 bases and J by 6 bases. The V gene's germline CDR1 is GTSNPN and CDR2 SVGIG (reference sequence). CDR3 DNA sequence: TGTGCCTGGAGTGTAACCAGGGGGATCGCTGAAGCTTTCTTT. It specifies CAWSVTRGIAEAFF.

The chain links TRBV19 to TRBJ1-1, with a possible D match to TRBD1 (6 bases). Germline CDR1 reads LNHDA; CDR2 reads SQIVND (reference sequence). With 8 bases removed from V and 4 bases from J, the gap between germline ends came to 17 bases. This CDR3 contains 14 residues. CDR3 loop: CASLLDRSSTEAFF. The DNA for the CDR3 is TGTGCCAGTCTCCTAGACAGGTCGAGCACTGAAGCTTTCTTT.

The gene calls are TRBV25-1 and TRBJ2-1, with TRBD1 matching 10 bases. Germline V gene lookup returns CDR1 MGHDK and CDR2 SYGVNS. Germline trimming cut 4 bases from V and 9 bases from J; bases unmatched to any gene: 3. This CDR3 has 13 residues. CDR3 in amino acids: CASSGQGALEQFF. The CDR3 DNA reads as TGTGCCAGCAGTGGACAGGGGGCGCTTGAGCAGTTCTTC.

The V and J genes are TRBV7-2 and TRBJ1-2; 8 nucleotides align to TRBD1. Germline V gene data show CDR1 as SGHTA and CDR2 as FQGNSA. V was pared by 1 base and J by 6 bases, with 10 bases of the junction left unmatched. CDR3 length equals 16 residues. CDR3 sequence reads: CASSLGAGQDRHGYTF. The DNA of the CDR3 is TGTGCCAGCAGCTTAGGGGCGGGACAGGATCGGCATGGCTACACCTTC.